The 4 T cell receptor beta chains given below trace back to one sample, sequenced in a study of shared clonotypes between healthy human individuals. TCRdb's copy holds only in-frame clones and misses some; the assay was immunoSEQ multiplex PCR. This repertoire shows some 2,000,000 clones, 90% to 95% found once; its top ten account for 0.1% to 0.15%. The specimen was naive CD4+ T cells sorted from blood. Subset: CD45RA+ positively selected. These receptors were taken from a man between 18 and 29 years old in good health.

The chain couples TRBV25-1 to TRBJ2-7; D is perhaps TRBD2 (5 bases). Trimming cost V 1 base and J 3 bases, with 13 bases left between them. CDR1 is MGHDK, CDR2 SYGVNS, per germline. The CDR3 runs to 15 residues. The CDR3 protein is CASSEFMGASYEQYF. The CDR3 nucleotides are TGTGCCAGCAGTGAATTTATGGGAGCGAGCTACGAGCAGTACTTC.

On this clone itself: This same CDR3 is encoded by further DNA sequences in the sample. The rearrangement links TRBV7-2 to TRBJ1-5; no reliable D call. V was trimmed by 2 bases and J by 4 bases, leaving 3 bases between them. The germline V gene has CDR1 SGHTA and CDR2 FQGNSA. This CDR3 region has 12 residues. The CDR3 loop is CASSLLNQPQHF. In nucleotides, the CDR3 is TGTGCCAGCAGCTTACTAAATCAGCCCCAGCATTTT.

CDR3 sequence: CASRRRQGLNEKLFF. In nucleotides, the CDR3 is TGTGCCAGCAGGAGAAGACAGGGCCTTAATGAAAAACTGTTTTTT. The rearrangement joins TRBV6-1 to TRBJ1-4, with TRBD1 matching 7 bases. J lost 4 bases, V lost 6 bases, and 8 bases had no gene match. The CDR3 totals 15 residues. Looked up from germline, CDR1 is MNHNS and CDR2 is SASEGT.

The V gene is TRBV2, the J gene TRBJ2-5; unclear D gene. In germline, CDR1 is SNHLY, CDR2 FYNNEI. CDR3 length equals 16 residues. With 8 bases removed from V and 2 bases from J, the gap between germline ends came to 21 bases. The CDR3 nucleotides read TGTGCCAGCGGAAGTCCTGGAAGGGAAAAACAAGAGACCCAGTACTTC. This codes for CASGSPGREKQETQYF.